The 26 T cell receptor beta chains listed next were all sequenced from one sample in a study of T cells after posttransplantation cyclophosphamide. Clones were sequenced by immunoSEQ multiplex PCR, and TCRdb holds only the in-frame ones, with some missing. The profile shows just over 65,000 clones, 85% to 95% of them singletons. Sequencing used PBMCs. The receptors shown here come from a woman aged 25 to 39 in good health and a related stem cell transplant donor.

This chain uses TRBV28 with TRBJ1-1; TRBD1 might be the D (5 bases). CDR1 is MDHEN, CDR2 SYDVKM, per germline. Trimming stripped 7 bases from V and 7 bases from J, with 16 bases between. The CDR3 loop spans 13 amino acids. The CDR3 sequence: CASKNFRGSEAFF. CDR3 nucleotide sequence: TGTGCCAGCAAAAATTTTCGGGGGAGTGAAGCTTTCTTT. The full variable domain, its missing parts supplied by reference TRBV28 and TRBJ1-1, is DVKVTQSSRYLVKRTGEKVFLECVQDMDHENMFWYRQDPGLGLRLIYFSYDVKMKEKGDIPEGYSVSREKKERFSLILESASTNQTSMYLCASKNFRGSEAFFGQGTRLTVV.

V gene TRBV4-2 combines with J gene TRBJ2-5; 7 nucleotides match TRBD2. CDR1 and CDR2 (germline): LGHNA, YNFKEQ. The V and J ends lost 4 bases and 4 bases, in that order; junction bases with no gene match: 6. The CDR3 has 14 amino acids. The CDR3 coding sequence is TGTGCCAGCAGCCGTCGGGGGGAGGGAGAGACCCAGTACTTC. Amino acid sequence: CASSRRGEGETQYF.

The chain carries TRBV2 and TRBJ2-7; 9 bases align to TRBD2. The CDR3 spans 13 residues. V shed 4 bases and J 4 bases; nucleotides not matched to a gene: 2. The V gene's germline CDR1 is SNHLY and CDR2 FYNNEI. The CDR3 nucleotides are TGTGCCAGCAGTGGACTAGCGGTGTACGAGCAGTACTTC. It codes for CASSGLAVYEQYF. Full variable domain (missing parts from reference TRBV2 and TRBJ2-7): EPEVTQTPSHQVTQMGQEVILRCVPISNHLYFYWYRQILGQKVEFLVSFYNNEISEKSEIFDDQFSVERPDGSNFTLKIRSTKLEDSAMYFCASSGLAVYEQYFGPGTRLTVT.

The chain employs TRBV5-1 and TRBJ2-5, with D possibly being TRBD1 (6 bases). The DNA end is more similar to TRBJ2-7, so the J call may be wrong. The CDR3 runs to 13 residues. Germline V CDR1 and CDR2: SGHRS, YFSETQ. For the CDR3, the DNA is TGCGCCAGCAGCTTCCGGGACAACTACGAGCAGTACTTC. Amino acids: CASSFRDNYEQYF.

V is TRBV28 and J is TRBJ2-7; no definite D call. CDR1 MDHEN and CDR2 SYDVKM come from the germline V gene. The CDR3 length is 12 residues. V was shortened by 3 bases and J by 4 bases, with 7 bases between the two germline ends. For the CDR3, the DNA is TGTGCCAGCAGTTTTCAGTATTACGAGCAGTACTTC. Translation: CASSFQYYEQYF.

Comment on this clone: This CDR3 is also generated by other DNA sequences in the sample. The chain has TRBV5-6 and TRBJ1-1; no reliable D call. Looked up from germline, CDR1 is SGHDT and CDR2 is YYEEEE. This CDR3 has 13 amino acids. Trimming cost V 0 bases and J 1 base, with 4 bases left between them. Written as DNA, the CDR3 is TGTGCCAGCAGCTTGGTAGCGAACACTGAAGCTTTCTTT. Translating it yields CASSLVANTEAFF. Based on the CDR3 plus reference TRBV5-6 and TRBJ1-1, the full variable domain is DAGVTQSPTHLIKTRGQQVTLRCSPKSGHDTVSWYQQALGQGPQFIFQYYEEEERQRGNFPDRFSGHQFPNYSSELNVNALLLGDSALYLCASSLVANTEAFFGQGTRLTVV.

J is TRBJ2-7 and V is TRBV6-1; D uncertain. The CDR3 spans 14 residues. Trimming stripped 5 bases from V and 3 bases from J, with 14 bases between. Germline lookup yields CDR1 MNHNS and CDR2 SASEGT. The DNA for the CDR3 is TGTGCCAGCAGTTCCGCCCGGTTGGGCTACGAGCAGTACTTC. It codes for CASSSARLGYEQYF.

On this clone itself: Other DNA sequences of this sample code for an identical CDR3. The chain combines TRBV15 with TRBJ2-7; TRBD2 is a possible D gene (5 bases). This CDR3 region has 14 residues. Trimming left V 0 bases short and J 1 base short, with 7 bases between. The germline gives CDR1 LNHNV, CDR2 YYDKDF (reference sequence). CDR3 loop: CATSRDRGSYEQYF. CDR3 coding DNA: TGTGCCACCAGCAGAGATAGAGGGTCCTACGAGCAGTACTTC.

This rearrangement joins TRBV5-5 to TRBJ1-4; TRBD1 is a possible D gene (5 bases). Germline lookup yields CDR1 SGHKS and CDR2 YYEKEE (reference sequence). The CDR3 runs to 15 residues. Trimming left V 1 base short and J 5 bases short, with 12 bases between. CDR3 DNA: TGTGCCAGCAGCTTGCCGGCAGGGAGAAATGAAAAACTGTTTTTT. Its protein product is CASSLPAGRNEKLFF.

This rearrangement joins TRBV2 to TRBJ1-5; maybe TRBD1 (5 bases). Germline V gives CDR1 SNHLY, CDR2 FYNNEI. V lost 2 bases to trimming and J lost 1 base, with 9 bases between them. CDR3 length equals 15 residues. The chain's CDR3 is CASSESGLSNQPQHF. In DNA, the CDR3 is TGTGCCAGCAGTGAATCAGGGTTGAGCAATCAGCCCCAGCATTTT.

The chain is built from TRBV19 and TRBJ2-5, with 15 bases matching TRBD2. V was pared by 5 bases and J by 5 bases, with 6 bases of the junction left unmatched. Germline V gene lookup returns CDR1 LNHDA and CDR2 SQIVND (reference sequence). The CDR3 sequence is 16 residues long. CDR3 loop: CASSAGLAGGRETQYF. The DNA of the CDR3 is TGTGCCAGTAGTGCCGGACTAGCGGGGGGGCGTGAGACCCAGTACTTC.

The V gene is TRBV7-9, the J gene TRBJ1-1; D possibly corresponds to TRBD1 (5 bases). V gave up 4 bases and J gave up 7 bases, with 16 bases separating them. CDR3 length equals 14 residues. Germline V CDR1 and CDR2: SEHNR, FQNEAQ (reference sequence). CDR3 region: CASSSGAAAIEAFF. In DNA, the CDR3 is TGTGCCAGCAGCTCCGGGGCGGCAGCTATTGAAGCTTTCTTT.

The chain combines TRBV19 with TRBJ1-2; unclear D gene. Germline V lookup: CDR1 LNHDA, CDR2 SQIVND (reference sequence). V gave up 7 bases and J gave up 1 base, with 16 bases separating them. The CDR3 is 15 amino acids. CDR3 nucleotides: TGTGCCAGTAACCCGGGGATCCCCCTTAACTATGGCTACACCTTC. It encodes CASNPGIPLNYGYTF.

V usage is TRBV28 and J usage is TRBJ1-2; D call uncertain. V dropped 4 bases and J dropped 0 bases, with 9 bases sitting between them. CDR1 is MDHEN, CDR2 SYDVKM, per germline. CDR3 size: 14 residues. CDR3 sequence: CASSYQWANYGYTF. The CDR3 bases are TGTGCCAGCAGTTACCAGTGGGCTAACTATGGCTACACCTTC.

The genes are TRBV4-3 and TRBJ1-2, with a tentative D call TRBD1 (6 bases). The CDR3 spans 14 residues. The germline gives CDR1 LGHNA, CDR2 YSLEER. Trimming cost V 2 bases and J 5 bases, with 12 bases left between them. For the CDR3, the DNA is TGCGCCAGCAGCCAACTACAGGGTGGATATGGCTACACCTTC. It codes for CASSQLQGGYGYTF.

V gene TRBV11-2 combines with J gene TRBJ1-2, with 7 bases identical to TRBD1. J was trimmed by 3 bases and V by 0 bases; bases with no gene match: 7. The germline V gene encodes CDR1 SGHAT and CDR2 FQNNGV. The CDR3 has 16 amino acids. The CDR3 sequence: CASSLDFVGQDYGYTF. CDR3 nucleotide sequence: TGTGCCAGCAGCTTAGATTTCGTCGGACAGGACTATGGCTACACCTTC.

This chain joins TRBV11-2 and TRBJ1-6; TRBD1 is a possible D gene (5 bases). With 3 bases removed from V and 0 bases from J, the gap between germline ends came to 15 bases. This CDR3 comprises 18 residues. From germline, CDR1 is SGHAT and CDR2 FQNNGV. DNA for the CDR3: TGTGCCAGCAGCTTCGGATCCTGGGGGAGCTCCTATAATTCACCCCTCCACTTT. Encoded protein: CASSFGSWGSSYNSPLHF.

This clone showed up just once. The chain carries TRBV2 and TRBJ1-4; D is undetermined. V lost 6 bases, J lost 10 bases, and 18 bases lay in between. The germline V gene has CDR1 SNHLY and CDR2 FYNNEI. This CDR3 has 14 residues. The CDR3 region is CASRPGRNTGKLFF. The CDR3 DNA follows: TGTGCCAGCAGACCTGGACGGAATACGGGAAAACTGTTTTTT.

The chain recombines TRBV9 with TRBJ1-3; maybe TRBD1 (6 bases). Germline V gene lookup returns CDR1 SGDLS and CDR2 YYNGEE. There are 15 residues in the CDR3. V lost 3 bases to trimming and J lost 0 bases, with 10 bases between them. The CDR3 region has the DNA TGTGCCAGCAGCGAGGGGGGAAGCTCTGGAAACACCATATATTTT. This encodes CASSEGGSSGNTIYF. Complete variable domain (other parts from reference TRBV9 and TRBJ1-3): DSGVTQTPKHLITATGQRVTLRCSPRSGDLSVYWYQQSLDQGLQFLIQYYNGEERAKGNILERFSAQQFPDLHSELNLSSLELGDSALYFCASSEGGSSGNTIYFGEGSWLTVV.

V is TRBV4-2 and J is TRBJ2-4; the match to TRBD1 covers 9 bases. The CDR3 consists of 16 residues. CDR1 and CDR2 (germline): LGHNA, YNFKEQ. V was pared by 0 bases and J by 5 bases, with 5 bases of the junction left unmatched. The CDR3 DNA reads as TGTGCCAGCAGCCAAGAGGACAGGGGCCAGCAAAACATTCAGTACTTC. Amino acids: CASSQEDRGQQNIQYF.

This chain joins TRBV7-2 and TRBJ1-2, with 9 bases matching TRBD1. J lost 8 bases, V lost 6 bases, and 10 bases had no gene match. The CDR3 is 14 residues long. Germline V gene sequence: CDR1 SGHTA, CDR2 FQGNSA. This CDR3 is CASRFTGGAGGYTF. The CDR3 bases are TGTGCCAGCAGATTCACAGGGGGCGCGGGGGGCTACACCTTC.

The genes are TRBV5-3 and TRBJ2-2; D ambiguous. TRBV5-3 is given ORF status, its function remaining uncertain. V was cut by 0 bases and J by 1 base, with 7 bases left in between. The CDR3 spans 15 residues. In DNA form, the CDR3 reads TGTGCCAGAAGCTTGGCGTCAGGGAACACCGGGGAGCTGTTTTTT. Amino acids: CARSLASGNTGELFF.

This rearrangement joins TRBV5-6 to TRBJ2-5; 13 nucleotides line up with TRBD2. Germline CDR1 reads SGHDT; CDR2 reads YYEEEE. The trim removed 4 bases at V and 4 bases at J, leaving 13 bases unmatched. The length of the CDR3 is 18 residues. CDR3 region: CASSVTSGGASVRETQYF. As DNA, the CDR3 is TGTGCCAGCAGCGTAACTAGCGGGGGGGCGTCAGTCCGAGAGACCCAGTACTTC.

The rearrangement joins TRBV7-2 to TRBJ2-3, with 13 bases identical to TRBD2. V was pared by 5 bases and J by 2 bases, with 7 bases of the junction left unmatched. Germline V gene lookup returns CDR1 SGHTA and CDR2 FQGNSA. CDR3 length: 17 amino acids. The CDR3: CASSRATSGGATDTQYF. CDR3 in DNA: TGTGCCAGCAGCCGCGCCACTAGCGGGGGGGCCACAGATACGCAGTATTTT.

This clone was detected only a few times. This chain connects TRBV6-6 to TRBJ1-2; no definite D call. The CDR3 is made up of 12 amino acids. Germline V CDR1 and CDR2: MNHNY, SVGAGI (reference sequence). Trimming removed 7 bases at V and 8 bases at J, with 14 bases between. This CDR3 is CASTSEVRGYTF. CDR3 in DNA: TGTGCCAGCACCTCCGAGGTTCGAGGCTACACCTTC.

The chain employs TRBV5-4 and TRBJ2-3; TRBD2 matches at 10 bases. The J segment lost 6 bases and the V segment lost 4 bases, leaving 14 bases of the junction unmatched. This CDR3 is built from 17 residues. Germline V gives CDR1 SGHNT, CDR2 YYREEE (reference sequence). The CDR3, as DNA: TGTGCCAGCAGCGTAACCTCCCCTAGCGGGGGCCTCGATACGCAGTATTTT. Amino acids: CASSVTSPSGGLDTQYF.